The rows below give T cell receptor beta chains drawn from one sample of a study of blood T cell repertoires in COVID-19. Only in-frame clones appear in the TCRdb table, and some are missing; sequencing was by immunoSEQ multiplex PCR. The sample holds 150,000 or so clones, 85% seen once. What was sequenced was peripheral blood. The receptors were sampled from a human donor with acute or convalescent COVID-19. The donor label of this sample is uncertain. CDR3s leave out the opening cysteine and the closing phenylalanine or tryptophan. Fields, in order: V gene, CDR3 length, D gene, J gene, CDR3 protein. The D gene is left open where the match is weak.

V gene: TRBV7-9
CDR3 length: 12
D gene: TRBD1
J gene: TRBJ2-3
CDR3 protein: ASSQGQSTDTQY

V gene: TRBV21-1
CDR3 length: 14
D gene: -
J gene: TRBJ2-7
CDR3 protein: ASSKRCGVVTYEQY

V gene: TRBV9
CDR3 length: 14
D gene: TRBD1
J gene: TRBJ2-7
CDR3 protein: ASSVDPGQGAREQY

V gene: TRBV29-1
CDR3 length: 8
D gene: -
J gene: TRBJ1-4
CDR3 protein: SARGEKLF

V gene: TRBV13
CDR3 length: 12
D gene: TRBD2
J gene: TRBJ2-1
CDR3 protein: ASILAGGPHEQF

V gene: TRBV15
CDR3 length: 14
D gene: -
J gene: TRBJ1-5
CDR3 protein: ATSSRQVFSNQPQH

V gene: TRBV4-3
CDR3 length: 13
D gene: -
J gene: TRBJ2-7
CDR3 protein: ASSQDSTGPYEQY

V gene: TRBV28
CDR3 length: 14
D gene: -
J gene: TRBJ1-5
CDR3 protein: ASSGMGSMGNQPQH

V gene: TRBV4-1
CDR3 length: 16
D gene: -
J gene: TRBJ1-6
CDR3 protein: ASSQSLEGSSYNSPLH

V gene: TRBV3-1/TRBV3-2
CDR3 length: 11
D gene: -
J gene: TRBJ2-6
CDR3 protein: ASSPNGANVLT

V gene: TRBV7-2
CDR3 length: 13
D gene: -
J gene: TRBJ1-2
CDR3 protein: ASSSRTALNYGYT

V gene: TRBV6-2/TRBV6-3
CDR3 length: 15
D gene: -
J gene: TRBJ2-5
CDR3 protein: ASSYERRGALSETQY

V gene: TRBV19
CDR3 length: 12
D gene: TRBD1
J gene: TRBJ1-1
CDR3 protein: ATIRRGRGAEAF

V gene: TRBV7-8
CDR3 length: 16
D gene: -
J gene: TRBJ1-4
CDR3 protein: ASSPRSPMDRWNEKLF

V gene: TRBV20-1
CDR3 length: 11
D gene: -
J gene: TRBJ1-5
CDR3 protein: SASLQSNQPQH

V gene: TRBV7-2
CDR3 length: 12
D gene: TRBD2
J gene: TRBJ2-2
CDR3 protein: ASNSGLATGELF

V gene: TRBV9
CDR3 length: 14
D gene: TRBD1
J gene: TRBJ1-3
CDR3 protein: ASSATGGLSGNTIY

V gene: TRBV30
CDR3 length: 15
D gene: -
J gene: TRBJ1-5
CDR3 protein: AWSVPGPPAPNQPQH

V gene: TRBV7-8
CDR3 length: 11
D gene: TRBD1
J gene: TRBJ1-5
CDR3 protein: ASSRQGNQPQH

V gene: TRBV29-1
CDR3 length: 8
D gene: -
J gene: TRBJ1-1
CDR3 protein: SVAVTEAF

V gene: TRBV19
CDR3 length: 16
D gene: TRBD2
J gene: TRBJ2-1
CDR3 protein: ASSLNGLAGLTYNEQF

V gene: TRBV4-2
CDR3 length: 17
D gene: TRBD1
J gene: TRBJ1-4
CDR3 protein: ASSQKTGPGTGRDEKLF

V gene: TRBV28
CDR3 length: 14
D gene: -
J gene: TRBJ2-3
CDR3 protein: ASSSLDRDYTDTQY

V gene: TRBV5-4
CDR3 length: 12
D gene: -
J gene: TRBJ1-3
CDR3 protein: ASSFQGDLNTIY

V gene: TRBV19
CDR3 length: 13
D gene: -
J gene: TRBJ1-2
CDR3 protein: ASSNPVSNPGSYT

V gene: TRBV15
CDR3 length: 17
D gene: -
J gene: TRBJ2-1
CDR3 protein: ATSRDTKGGAGSYNEQF

V gene: TRBV27
CDR3 length: 11
D gene: -
J gene: TRBJ1-6
CDR3 protein: ASSSRGTSPLH

V gene: TRBV5-1
CDR3 length: 12
D gene: TRBD1
J gene: TRBJ1-6
CDR3 protein: ASSQGQGSSPLH

V gene: TRBV14
CDR3 length: 12
D gene: -
J gene: TRBJ2-5
CDR3 protein: ASSLLAGAETQY

V gene: TRBV2
CDR3 length: 12
D gene: TRBD1
J gene: TRBJ1-1
CDR3 protein: ASSAGQRNTEAF

V gene: TRBV25-1
CDR3 length: 11
D gene: -
J gene: TRBJ1-2
CDR3 protein: ASSLRGANGYT

V gene: TRBV5-4
CDR3 length: 13
D gene: -
J gene: TRBJ2-5
CDR3 protein: ASSLAGLGEETQY

V gene: TRBV6-2/TRBV6-3
CDR3 length: 13
D gene: TRBD1
J gene: TRBJ2-1
CDR3 protein: ASSYSTGGVNEQF

V gene: TRBV18
CDR3 length: 13
D gene: TRBD1
J gene: TRBJ1-1
CDR3 protein: ASSPGQVLNTEAF

V gene: TRBV11-2
CDR3 length: 12
D gene: TRBD1
J gene: TRBJ2-7
CDR3 protein: ASSFGGTVYEQY

V gene: TRBV2
CDR3 length: 12
D gene: -
J gene: TRBJ1-5
CDR3 protein: ASSDRVTNQPQH

V gene: TRBV7-2
CDR3 length: 14
D gene: TRBD2
J gene: TRBJ2-5
CDR3 protein: ASSYTGTSGPETQY

V gene: TRBV19
CDR3 length: 11
D gene: -
J gene: TRBJ1-2
CDR3 protein: ASTFRRNYGYT

V gene: TRBV3-1/TRBV3-2
CDR3 length: 13
D gene: -
J gene: TRBJ2-3
CDR3 protein: ASSQDAASTDTQY

V gene: TRBV27
CDR3 length: 13
D gene: TRBD1
J gene: TRBJ2-5
CDR3 protein: ASSPGQGMLETQY

V gene: TRBV30
CDR3 length: 17
D gene: -
J gene: TRBJ2-6
CDR3 protein: AWRVHGLEVEARANVLT

V gene: TRBV10-3
CDR3 length: 13
D gene: TRBD2
J gene: TRBJ2-7
CDR3 protein: AARSPRDYYNEQY

V gene: TRBV20-1
CDR3 length: 9
D gene: -
J gene: TRBJ2-1
CDR3 protein: SALAHNEQF

V gene: TRBV11-2
CDR3 length: 12
D gene: -
J gene: TRBJ1-3
CDR3 protein: ASSLVDSGNTIY

V gene: TRBV5-1
CDR3 length: 13
D gene: TRBD2
J gene: TRBJ2-7
CDR3 protein: ASSLGSGGRGEQY

V gene: TRBV28
CDR3 length: 13
D gene: TRBD2
J gene: TRBJ2-1
CDR3 protein: ASSPSGGTYNEQF

V gene: TRBV30
CDR3 length: 13
D gene: TRBD1
J gene: TRBJ1-1
CDR3 protein: AGTGVGWFDTEAF

V gene: TRBV5-4
CDR3 length: 15
D gene: TRBD1
J gene: TRBJ1-3
CDR3 protein: ASSPRQGRSSGNTIY

V gene: TRBV5-1
CDR3 length: 12
D gene: TRBD1
J gene: TRBJ1-2
CDR3 protein: ASSLGQGDYGYT

V gene: TRBV9
CDR3 length: 13
D gene: -
J gene: TRBJ1-1
CDR3 protein: ASSALRRLDTEAF

V gene: TRBV5-1
CDR3 length: 13
D gene: TRBD1
J gene: TRBJ1-4
CDR3 protein: ASSSGTAHNEKLF

V gene: TRBV3-1/TRBV3-2
CDR3 length: 14
D gene: -
J gene: TRBJ2-5
CDR3 protein: ASSQPERGSQETQY

V gene: TRBV5-1
CDR3 length: 12
D gene: -
J gene: TRBJ2-7
CDR3 protein: ASSLTELFYEQY

V gene: TRBV10-2
CDR3 length: 14
D gene: -
J gene: TRBJ2-7
CDR3 protein: ASSESGPKTAWEQY

V gene: TRBV30
CDR3 length: 12
D gene: -
J gene: TRBJ2-1
CDR3 protein: AWSPGLRSREQF

V gene: TRBV9
CDR3 length: 13
D gene: -
J gene: TRBJ2-1
CDR3 protein: ASSAQGGSYNEQF

V gene: TRBV29-1
CDR3 length: 12
D gene: -
J gene: TRBJ2-7
CDR3 protein: SVEGGSLSYEQY

V gene: TRBV28
CDR3 length: 10
D gene: -
J gene: TRBJ1-5
CDR3 protein: ASTSGDQPQH

V gene: TRBV28
CDR3 length: 10
D gene: -
J gene: TRBJ1-5
CDR3 protein: ASNLPGAPQH

V gene: TRBV2
CDR3 length: 13
D gene: TRBD1
J gene: TRBJ2-5
CDR3 protein: ASSDPERGRETQY